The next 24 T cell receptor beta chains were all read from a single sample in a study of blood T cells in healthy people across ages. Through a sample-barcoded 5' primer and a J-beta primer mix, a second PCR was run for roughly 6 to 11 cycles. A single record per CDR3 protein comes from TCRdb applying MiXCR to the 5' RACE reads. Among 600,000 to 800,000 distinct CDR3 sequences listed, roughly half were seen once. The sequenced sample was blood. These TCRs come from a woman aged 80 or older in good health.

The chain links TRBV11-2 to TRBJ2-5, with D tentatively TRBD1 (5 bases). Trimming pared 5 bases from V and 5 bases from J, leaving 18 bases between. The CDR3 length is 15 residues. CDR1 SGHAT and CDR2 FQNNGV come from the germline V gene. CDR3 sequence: CASSPQPGYLETQYF. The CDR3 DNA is TGTGCCAGCAGCCCCCAGCCAGGGTATTTGGAGACCCAGTACTTC.

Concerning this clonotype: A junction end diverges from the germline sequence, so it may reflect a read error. In DNA form, the CDR3 reads TGTGCCGGCAGCCTCGGGGGATACGGGGAGCTGTTTTTT. The encoded protein is CAGSLGGYGELFF. The rearrangement links TRBV3-1 to TRBJ2-2; possible D gene TRBD2, 6 bases. This CDR3 comprises 13 residues. Looked up from germline, CDR1 is LGHDT and CDR2 is YNNKEL (reference sequence).

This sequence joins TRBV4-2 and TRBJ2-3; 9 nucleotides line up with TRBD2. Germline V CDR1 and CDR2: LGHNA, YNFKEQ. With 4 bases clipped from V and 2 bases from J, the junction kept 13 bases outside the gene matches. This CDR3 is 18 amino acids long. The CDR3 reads CASSPKQGSGGDTDTQYF. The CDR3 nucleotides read TGTGCCAGCAGCCCCAAACAGGGTAGCGGGGGCGACACAGATACGCAGTATTTT.

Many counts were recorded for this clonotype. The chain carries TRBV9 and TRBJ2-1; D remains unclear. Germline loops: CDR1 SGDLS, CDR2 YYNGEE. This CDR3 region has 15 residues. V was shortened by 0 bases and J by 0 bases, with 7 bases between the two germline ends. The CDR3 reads CASSVDGTSYNEQFF. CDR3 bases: TGTGCCAGCAGCGTAGATGGCACCTCCTACAATGAGCAGTTCTTC.

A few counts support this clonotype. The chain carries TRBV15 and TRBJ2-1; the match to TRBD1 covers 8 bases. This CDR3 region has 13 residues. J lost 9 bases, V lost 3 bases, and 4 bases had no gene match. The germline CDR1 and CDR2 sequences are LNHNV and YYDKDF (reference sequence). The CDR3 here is CATSSNRGSEQFF. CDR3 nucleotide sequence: TGTGCCACCAGCAGCAACAGGGGGAGTGAGCAGTTCTTC.

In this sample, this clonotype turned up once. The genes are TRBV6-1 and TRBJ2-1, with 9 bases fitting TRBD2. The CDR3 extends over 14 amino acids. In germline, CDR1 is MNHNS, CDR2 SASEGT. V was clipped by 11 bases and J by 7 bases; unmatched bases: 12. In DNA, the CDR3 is TGTGCCGGATCTCAAGCGGGAGGTGGGAATGAGCAGTTCTTC. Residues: CAGSQAGGGNEQFF.

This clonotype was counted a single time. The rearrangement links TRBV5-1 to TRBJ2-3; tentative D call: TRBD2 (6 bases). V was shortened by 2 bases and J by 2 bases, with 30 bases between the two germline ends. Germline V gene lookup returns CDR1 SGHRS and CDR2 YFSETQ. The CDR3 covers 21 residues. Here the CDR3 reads CASSFRRILPTSNRDTDTQYF. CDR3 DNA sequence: TGCGCCAGCAGCTTTCGTCGCATCTTGCCAACTAGCAACCGCGACACAGATACGCAGTATTTT.

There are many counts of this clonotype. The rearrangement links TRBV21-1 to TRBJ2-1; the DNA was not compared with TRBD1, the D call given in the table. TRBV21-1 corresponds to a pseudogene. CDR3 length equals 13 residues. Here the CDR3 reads CASSKPGQIRQFF. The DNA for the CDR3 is TGTGCCAGCAGCAAACCGGGACAGATAAGGCAGTTCTTC.

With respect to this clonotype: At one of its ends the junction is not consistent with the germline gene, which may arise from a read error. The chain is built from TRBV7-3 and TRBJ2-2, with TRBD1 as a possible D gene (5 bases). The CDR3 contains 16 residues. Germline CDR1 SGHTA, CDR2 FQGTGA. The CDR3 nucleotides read TGTGCCAACAGCTTAAGGGGTGCCGAGAACACCGGGGAGCTGTTTTTT. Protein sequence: CANSLRGAENTGELFF.

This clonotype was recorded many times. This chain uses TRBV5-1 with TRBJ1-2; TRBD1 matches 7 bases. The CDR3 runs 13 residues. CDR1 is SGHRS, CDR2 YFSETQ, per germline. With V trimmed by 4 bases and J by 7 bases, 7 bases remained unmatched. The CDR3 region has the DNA TGCGCCAGCAGCCAACCTGACAGGGTTGGCTACACCTTC. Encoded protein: CASSQPDRVGYTF. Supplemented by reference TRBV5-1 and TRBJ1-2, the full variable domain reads KAGVTQTPRYLIKTRGQQVTLSCSPISGHRSVSWYQQTPGQGLQFLFEYFSETQRNKGNFPGRFSGRQFSNSRSEMNVSTLELGDSALYLCASSQPDRVGYTFGSGTRLTVV.

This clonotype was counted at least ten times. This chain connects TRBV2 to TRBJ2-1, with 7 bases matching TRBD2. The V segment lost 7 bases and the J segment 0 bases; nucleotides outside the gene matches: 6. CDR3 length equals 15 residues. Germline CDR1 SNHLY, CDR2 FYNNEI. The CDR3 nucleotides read TGTGCCAGCAACGGCGGGAGTGGCTCCTACAATGAGCAGTTCTTC. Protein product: CASNGGSGSYNEQFF.

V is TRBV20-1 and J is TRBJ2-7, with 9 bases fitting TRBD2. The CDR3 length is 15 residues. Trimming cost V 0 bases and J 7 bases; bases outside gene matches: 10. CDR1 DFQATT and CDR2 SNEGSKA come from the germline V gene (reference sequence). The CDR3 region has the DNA TGCAGTGCTAGAGATCGCCGGTTAGCGGGAGTTGAGCAGTACTTC. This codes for CSARDRRLAGVEQYF.

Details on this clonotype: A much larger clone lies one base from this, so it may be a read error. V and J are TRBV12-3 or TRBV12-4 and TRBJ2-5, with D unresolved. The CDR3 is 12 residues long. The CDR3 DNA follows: TGTGCCAGCAGGAGCTTTGCGGAGACCCAGCACTTC. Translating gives CASRSFAETQHF.

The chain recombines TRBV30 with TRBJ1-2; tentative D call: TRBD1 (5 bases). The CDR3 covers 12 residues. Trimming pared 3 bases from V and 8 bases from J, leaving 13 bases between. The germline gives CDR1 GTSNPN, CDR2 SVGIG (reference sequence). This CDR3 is CAWSGRAYGYTF. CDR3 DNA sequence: TGTGCCTGGAGCGGCAGGGCGTACGGCTACACCTTC.

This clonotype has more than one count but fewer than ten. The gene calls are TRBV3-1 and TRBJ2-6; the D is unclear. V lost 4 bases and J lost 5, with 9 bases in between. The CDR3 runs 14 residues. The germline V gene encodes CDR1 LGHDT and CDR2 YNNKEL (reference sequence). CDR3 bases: TGTGCCAGCAGCCTCGCCGCTTGGGCCAACGTCCTGACTTTC. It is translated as CASSLAAWANVLTF.

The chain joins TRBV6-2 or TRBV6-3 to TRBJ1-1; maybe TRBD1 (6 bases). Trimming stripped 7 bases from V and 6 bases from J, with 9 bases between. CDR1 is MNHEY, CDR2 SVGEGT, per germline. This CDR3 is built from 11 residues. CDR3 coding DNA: TGTGCCAGCATATCAGGGGCTGAAGCTTTCTTT. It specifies CASISGAEAFF.

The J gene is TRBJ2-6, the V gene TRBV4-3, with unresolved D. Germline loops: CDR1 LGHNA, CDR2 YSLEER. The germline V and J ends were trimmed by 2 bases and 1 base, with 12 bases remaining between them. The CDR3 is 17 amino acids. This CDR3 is CASSQLLVGSGANVLTF. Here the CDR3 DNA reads TGCGCCAGCAGCCAACTCTTGGTTGGGTCTGGGGCCAACGTCCTGACTTTC.

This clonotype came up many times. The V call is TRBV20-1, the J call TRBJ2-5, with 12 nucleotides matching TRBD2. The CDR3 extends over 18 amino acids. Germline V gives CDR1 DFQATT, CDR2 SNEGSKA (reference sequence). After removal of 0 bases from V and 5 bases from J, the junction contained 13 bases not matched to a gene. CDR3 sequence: CSARDPRRTSGTVETQYF. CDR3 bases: TGCAGTGCTAGAGATCCCCGTCGGACTAGCGGGACAGTGGAGACCCAGTACTTC.

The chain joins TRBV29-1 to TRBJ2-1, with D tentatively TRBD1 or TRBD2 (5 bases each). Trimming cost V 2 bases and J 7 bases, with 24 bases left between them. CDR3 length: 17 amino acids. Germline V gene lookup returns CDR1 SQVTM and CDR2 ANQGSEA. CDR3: CSVESSMDWGLRNEQFF. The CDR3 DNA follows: TGCAGCGTTGAATCCAGTATGGACTGGGGGTTAAGGAATGAGCAGTTCTTC.

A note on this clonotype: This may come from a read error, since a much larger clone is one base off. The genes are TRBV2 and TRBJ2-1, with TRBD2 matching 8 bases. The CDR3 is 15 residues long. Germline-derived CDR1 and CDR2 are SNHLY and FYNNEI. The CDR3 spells CASIQREISVGELFF. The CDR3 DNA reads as TGTGCCAGCATCCAGCGGGAGATCTCGGTGGGTGAGCTGTTCTTC.

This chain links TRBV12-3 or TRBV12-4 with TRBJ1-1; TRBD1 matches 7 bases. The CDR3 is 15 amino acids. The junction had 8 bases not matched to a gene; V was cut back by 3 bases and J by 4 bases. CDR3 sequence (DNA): TGTGCCAGCAGTTTTGGGGCAGGGGGGGTCACTGAAGCTTTCTTT. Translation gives CASSFGAGGVTEAFF.

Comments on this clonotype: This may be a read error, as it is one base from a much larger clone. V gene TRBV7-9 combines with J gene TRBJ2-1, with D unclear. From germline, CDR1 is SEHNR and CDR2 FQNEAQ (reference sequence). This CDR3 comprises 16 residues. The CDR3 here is CASSLYRSFSYNAQFF. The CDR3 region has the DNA TGTGCCAGCAGCCTCTACCGTTCGTTCTCCTACAATGCGCAGTTCTTC.

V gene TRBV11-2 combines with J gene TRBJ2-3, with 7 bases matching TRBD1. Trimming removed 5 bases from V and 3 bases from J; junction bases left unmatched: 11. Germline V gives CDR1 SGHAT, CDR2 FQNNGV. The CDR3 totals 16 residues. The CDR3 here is CASSPPLRQGTDTQYF. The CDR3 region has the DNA TGTGCCAGCAGCCCCCCCCTAAGACAGGGAACAGATACGCAGTATTTT.

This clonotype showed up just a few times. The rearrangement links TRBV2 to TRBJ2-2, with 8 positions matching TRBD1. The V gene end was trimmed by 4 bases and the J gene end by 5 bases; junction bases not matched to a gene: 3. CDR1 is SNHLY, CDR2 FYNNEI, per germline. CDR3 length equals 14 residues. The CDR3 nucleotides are TGTGCCAGCAGTGTTTACAGGGGGACCGGGGAGCTGTTTTTT. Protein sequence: CASSVYRGTGELFF.